These 30 T cell receptor beta chains share one sample of origin, sequenced in a study of blood T cells in healthy people across ages. Through a sample-barcoded 5' primer and a J-beta primer mix, a second PCR was run for roughly 6 to 11 cycles. MiXCR, run by TCRdb on the 5' RACE reads, gives a single entry per CDR3 protein. The table lists hundreds of thousands of distinct CDR3 sequences, under 25% of them singletons. The material sequenced was blood. Receptors originate from a man between 70 and 80 years old in good health.

This clonotype was counted between two and nine times. The V gene is TRBV2, the J gene TRBJ2-3; either TRBD1 or TRBD2 may supply D (5 bases each). V shed 3 bases and J shed 6 bases, with 13 bases lying between them. CDR3 length: 14 amino acids. Germline CDR1 SNHLY, CDR2 FYNNEI. CDR3 nucleotides: TGTGCCAGCAGTGAGCGCCAGGGAGCCGATACGCAGTATTTT. Translated, it gives CASSERQGADTQYF.

This clonotype has just one count. The gene calls are TRBV6-5 and TRBJ2-7, with 12 positions matching TRBD2. This CDR3 is built from 15 residues. V was clipped by 0 bases and J by 7 bases; unmatched bases: 4. Looked up from germline, CDR1 is MNHEY and CDR2 is SVGAGI. The CDR3 spells CASSYSPSGRGEQYF. As DNA, the CDR3 is TGTGCCAGCAGTTACTCGCCTAGCGGGAGGGGAGAGCAGTACTTC.

The chain carries TRBV18 and TRBJ2-3; 14 positions match TRBD2. Trimming took 3 bases from V and 1 from J; bases not matched to a gene: 3. Germline V CDR1 and CDR2: KGHSH, LQKENI. This CDR3 is 17 amino acids long. CDR3 DNA sequence: TGTGCCAGCTCACCGGGACTAGCGGGAGTGGGCACAGATACGCAGTATTTT. Its protein product is CASSPGLAGVGTDTQYF.

In this sample, this clonotype turned up a few times. This chain joins TRBV27 and TRBJ2-1; 15 bases map to TRBD2. In germline, CDR1 is MNHEY, CDR2 SMNVEV (reference sequence). The CDR3 extends over 19 amino acids. Trimming at V came to 8 bases and at J to 0 bases, leaving 11 bases not matched to a gene. For the CDR3, the DNA is TGTGCCAGCGGGAACCTCGGACTAGCGGGAGGGACCTCCTACAATGAGCAGTTCTTC. Its protein is CASGNLGLAGGTSYNEQFF.

Ten or more counts support this clonotype. This chain joins TRBV29-1 and TRBJ1-2, with D unresolved. V lost 0 bases and J 5 bases, leaving 7 bases between the germline ends. Germline-derived CDR1 and CDR2 are SQVTM and ANQGSEA. The CDR3 runs 12 residues. CDR3 residues: CSVEDLQYGYTF. For the CDR3, the DNA is TGCAGCGTTGAAGATCTCCAGTATGGCTACACCTTC. Full variable domain (outside the CDR3, taken from reference TRBV29-1 and TRBJ1-2): SAVISQKPSRDICQRGTSLTIQCQVDSQVTMMFWYRQQPGQSLTLIATANQGSEATYESGFVIDKFPISRPNLTFSTLTVSNMSPEDSSIYLCSVEDLQYGYTFGSGTRLTVV.

This clonotype was detected ten times or more. The V call is TRBV18, the J call TRBJ2-5, with a possible D match to TRBD2 (5 bases). There are 14 residues in the CDR3. Per the germline V gene, CDR1 is KGHSH and CDR2 is LQKENI. V lost 2 bases, J lost 2 bases, and 9 bases lay in between. CDR3 bases: TGTGCCAGCTCACCAAGAGAGCGGCAAGAGACCCAGTACTTC. It encodes CASSPRERQETQYF.

The V call is TRBV18, the J call TRBJ2-1; either TRBD1 or TRBD2 may supply D (5 bases each). Germline CDR1 and CDR2: KGHSH and LQKENI. V was trimmed by 3 bases and J by 0 bases, leaving 9 bases between them. This CDR3 is 15 amino acids long. This CDR3 reads CASSPGVLSYNEQFF. The CDR3 DNA reads as TGTGCCAGCTCACCGGGGGTTCTCTCCTACAATGAGCAGTTCTTC.

The rearrangement uses TRBV6-2 or TRBV6-3 and TRBJ2-7; no reliable D call. This CDR3 has 15 amino acids. Per the germline V gene, CDR1 is MNHEY and CDR2 is SVGEGT. V lost 4 bases and J 3 bases, leaving 16 bases between the germline ends. This CDR3 reads CASSSRLAPHYEQYF. CDR3 bases: TGTGCCAGCAGTTCCCGGTTGGCACCTCACTACGAGCAGTACTTC.

This clonotype was observed a few times. A much larger clone lies one base from this, so it may be a read error. The chain's CDR3 is CSARAGLAWETQYF. The CDR3 DNA reads TGCAGTGCTAGAGCGGGACTAGCTTGGGAGACCCAGTACTTC. The genes are TRBV20-1 and TRBJ2-5; 9 bases align to TRBD2. The V segment lost 1 base and the J segment 5 bases; nucleotides outside the gene matches: 5. CDR3 size: 14 residues. The V gene's germline CDR1 is DFQATT and CDR2 SNEGSKA (reference sequence).

There are a few counts of this clonotype. DNA of the CDR3: TGTGCCAGCAGCAAAGACTTTTTAGCGGGAGGAGATACGCAGTATTTT. Protein product: CASSKDFLAGGDTQYF. The chain carries TRBV6-2 or TRBV6-3 and TRBJ2-3; 10 bases are shared with TRBD2. This CDR3 spans 16 amino acids. Trimming removed 6 bases from V and 5 bases from J; junction bases left unmatched: 11. In germline, CDR1 is MNHEY, CDR2 SVGEGT.

The genes are TRBV20-1 and TRBJ2-1; weak D call: TRBD2 (5 bases). The CDR3 loop spans 13 amino acids. Trimming took off 8 bases at V and 9 bases at J, with 20 bases between the two ends. Looked up from germline, CDR1 is DFQATT and CDR2 is SNEGSKA (reference sequence). CDR3 amino acids: CSQLLGGWGEQFF. In DNA, the CDR3 is TGCAGTCAACTCCTTGGCGGGTGGGGTGAGCAGTTCTTC.

There are a few counts of this clonotype. This chain links TRBV3-1 with TRBJ2-2; 7 bases are a match to TRBD2. The V gene's germline CDR1 is LGHDT and CDR2 YNNKEL (reference sequence). The CDR3 is made up of 16 amino acids. J lost 0 bases, V lost 4 bases, and 5 bases had no gene match. The CDR3, as DNA: TGTGCCAGCAGCCGAAGCGGGACCACGAACACCGGGGAGCTGTTTTTT. Protein: CASSRSGTTNTGELFF. The variable domain in full, completed from reference TRBV3-1 and TRBJ2-2, reads DTAVSQTPKYLVTQMGNDKSIKCEQNLGHDTMYWYKQDSKKFLKIMFSYNNKELIINETVPNRFSPKSPDKAHLNLHINSLELGDSAVYFCASSRSGTTNTGELFFGEGSRLTVL.

CDR3 protein: CASSQATGFMAQYF. The CDR3 DNA reads as TGTGCCAGCAGCCAAGCAACGGGATTTATGGCCCAGTATTTT. The chain has TRBV14 and TRBJ2-3, with a possible D match to TRBD2 (5 bases). Germline V gene sequence: CDR1 SGHDN, CDR2 FVKESK. CDR3 size: 14 residues. V was cut by 1 base and J by 12 bases, with 17 bases left in between.

The chain combines TRBV7-2 with TRBJ2-7; D is possibly TRBD1 (7 bases). V lost 6 bases and J lost 5, with 14 bases in between. The CDR3 extends over 13 amino acids. Germline V gene sequence: CDR1 SGHTA, CDR2 FQGNSA. The CDR3 coding sequence is TGTGCCAGCAGTGCGGGACAGCTGAACGAGCAGTACTTC. This gives the protein CASSAGQLNEQYF.

The chain recombines TRBV12-3 or TRBV12-4 with TRBJ2-2, with D possibly TRBD2 on 5 matching bases. V gave up 6 bases and J gave up 3 bases, with 11 bases separating them. The CDR3 totals 14 residues. The chain's CDR3 is CASRPGRDTGELFF. The CDR3 DNA follows: TGTGCCAGCAGGCCTGGGAGAGACACCGGGGAGCTGTTTTTT.

Worth noting for this clonotype: A much larger clone lies a single base off, so this may be a read error. J is TRBJ2-1 and V is TRBV7-3, with 8 bases lining up with TRBD2. Per the germline V gene, CDR1 is SGHTA and CDR2 is FQGTGA. CDR3 length: 13 amino acids. CDR3 residues: CASSLSREGEQSF. The CDR3 DNA sequence: TGTGCCAGCAGCCTCTCCCGGGAGGGAGAGCAGTCCTTC.

The chain carries TRBV5-1 and TRBJ2-7, with 7 bases identical to TRBD2. Trimming removed 0 bases from V and 2 bases from J; junction bases left unmatched: 5. Germline V CDR1 and CDR2: SGHRS, YFSETQ. The CDR3 is 15 amino acids. The chain's CDR3 is CASSLVSGNTYEQYF. Written as DNA, the CDR3 is TGCGCCAGCAGCTTGGTCAGCGGGAACACCTACGAGCAGTACTTC.

This clonotype was recorded a few times. V and J are TRBV9 and TRBJ2-1; D call uncertain. The V end lost 3 bases, the J end lost 3 bases, and 7 bases lay between the germline ends. The CDR3 has 13 residues. From germline, CDR1 is SGDLS and CDR2 YYNGEE. The CDR3 is CASSGGNYNEQFF. CDR3 DNA: TGTGCCAGCAGCGGCGGAAACTACAATGAGCAGTTCTTC.

This clonotype was seen at least ten times. The rearrangement joins TRBV2 to TRBJ2-1; 8 bases fit TRBD1. The better agreement between TRBJ2-7 and the DNA end casts doubt on the J call. There are 13 residues in the CDR3. Looked up from germline, CDR1 is SNHLY and CDR2 is FYNNEI. The CDR3 spells CASSVQGAGEQYF. CDR3 nucleotides: TGTGCCAGCAGTGTTCAGGGGGCGGGCGAGCAGTACTTC.

This clonotype was recorded a few times. This chain joins TRBV6-5 and TRBJ2-2; 7 bases agree with TRBD1. With V trimmed by 6 bases and J by 2 bases, 3 bases remained unmatched. CDR3 length equals 14 residues. Germline loops: CDR1 MNHEY, CDR2 SVGAGI. CDR3: CASRRDRNTGELFF. The CDR3, as DNA: TGTGCCAGCAGACGGGACAGAAACACCGGGGAGCTGTTTTTT.

The sample holds a few counts of this clonotype. V and J are TRBV27 and TRBJ2-3; D uncertain. Trimming removed 6 bases from V and 2 bases from J, with 15 bases in between. The CDR3 is 15 residues long. The germline V gene encodes CDR1 MNHEY and CDR2 SMNVEV (reference sequence). The CDR3 region is CASRMTRINTDTQYF. As DNA, the CDR3 is TGTGCCAGCAGGATGACGCGAATCAACACAGATACGCAGTATTTT.

This clonotype has a handful of counts. The V and J genes are TRBV5-1 and TRBJ2-5; D remains ambiguous. V was shortened by 5 bases and J by 4 bases, with 12 bases between the two germline ends. The V gene's germline CDR1 is SGHRS and CDR2 YFSETQ. There are 13 residues in the CDR3. The CDR3 here is CASSRVGGETQYF. CDR3 DNA: TGCGCCAGCAGTCGGGTGGGCGGAGAGACCCAGTACTTC.

V usage is TRBV5-1 and J usage is TRBJ2-1; 10 bases map to TRBD2. The length of the CDR3 is 15 residues. Germline lookup yields CDR1 SGHRS and CDR2 YFSETQ. The ends lost 7 bases at V and 4 bases at J; junction bases unmatched: 8. Written as DNA, the CDR3 is TGCGCCAGCGGCCCTGGACTAGCGGTTTACAATGAGCAGTTCTTC. Its translation: CASGPGLAVYNEQFF.

This clonotype has a count of ten or more. The junction does not match germline at one end; this may be a read error. This chain connects TRBV3-1 to TRBJ2-7; no firm D call. CDR3 length: 13 amino acids. Looked up from germline, CDR1 is LGHDT and CDR2 is YNNKEL (reference sequence). The CDR3 sequence is CASSQVGSYEQYF. In DNA form, the CDR3 reads TGCGCCAGCAGCCAAGTTGGAAGCTACGAGCAGTACTTC.

The rearrangement joins TRBV6-5 to TRBJ2-3; TRBD2 agrees at 10 bases. Germline loops: CDR1 MNHEY, CDR2 SVGAGI. This CDR3 has 14 residues. V dropped 9 bases and J dropped 5; count of bases not matched to a gene: 8. In nucleotides, the CDR3 is TGTGCCAGTAGGAGCGGGAGGGTGGGAGATACGCAGTATTTT. The encoded protein is CASRSGRVGDTQYF.

There are a few counts of this clonotype. This chain joins TRBV6-2 or TRBV6-3 and TRBJ1-1; D not certain. Germline CDR1 reads MNHEY; CDR2 reads SVGEGT. The CDR3 totals 18 residues. Between the trimmed V and J ends, which lost 3 bases and 0 bases, there was a span of 20 bases. The CDR3 coding sequence is TGTGCCAGCAGTTATTCAGCAGAGCTTAGCCCCATGAACACTGAAGCTTTCTTT. Its translation is CASSYSAELSPMNTEAFF.

In this sample, this clonotype turned up a few times. The CDR3, as DNA: TGTGCCAGCAGCGTAGGCTTGGGGCGGGGCCTCACCGGGGAGCTGTTTTTT. It yields the protein CASSVGLGRGLTGELFF. The genes are TRBV9 and TRBJ2-2, with D possibly matching TRBD2 (6 bases). Trimming removed 0 bases at V and 4 bases at J, with 16 bases between. Germline V gene data show CDR1 as SGDLS and CDR2 as YYNGEE. The CDR3 has 17 residues.

In its sample, this clonotype was seen a few times. The rearrangement links TRBV12-3 or TRBV12-4 to TRBJ1-3, with 7 positions matching TRBD1. V shed 6 bases, J shed 4 bases, and the junction held 6 bases outside the gene matches. The CDR3 is 14 residues long. The CDR3 reads CASSPKGAGNTIYF. The CDR3 DNA reads TGTGCCAGCAGCCCCAAGGGGGCGGGAAACACCATATATTTT.

This chain links TRBV10-3 with TRBJ2-7; the D gene is possibly TRBD2 (7 bases). Trimming cost V 4 bases and J 5 bases, with 9 bases left between them. The CDR3 loop spans 12 amino acids. Germline V gives CDR1 ENHRY, CDR2 SYGVKD. CDR3 nucleotide sequence: TGTGCCATCAGTGGGGGGGGCGACGAGCAGTACTTC. Translating gives CAISGGGDEQYF.

This clonotype was observed a few times. This chain uses TRBV6-1 with TRBJ2-3; D gene uncertain. The CDR3 is made up of 15 amino acids. In germline, CDR1 is MNHNS, CDR2 SASEGT. Trimming pared 7 bases from V and 3 bases from J, leaving 17 bases between. CDR3 coding DNA: TGTGCCAGCAACCAGGTGATGTTGGGGACAGATACGCAGTATTTT. It yields the protein CASNQVMLGTDTQYF.